The clone carrying this T cell receptor beta chain was seen at least ten times. What it binds is unknown. Using its own MiXCR run on the RT-PCR reads, TCRdb lists one record per CDR3 protein. Here the sample spans under 800,000 distinct CDR3 sequences, around 14% being singletons. This sample is part of a study of response to subunit inactivated influenza vaccine. General study findings and limits: The authors suggested that few new T cells are recruited per seasonal influenza vaccination.

The V segment lost 4 bases and the J segment 7 bases; nucleotides outside the gene matches: 14. The CDR3 has 16 amino acids. Germline-derived CDR1 and CDR2 are ENHRY and SYGVKD. The receptor was derived from a man aged 50 to 60 who received an inactivated influenza vaccine. V and J are TRBV10-3 and TRBJ1-2; 8 bases fit TRBD1. The sample here was PBMCs from blood, taken approximately 15 days before vaccination. CDR3 region: CAISGTGSRAEGGYTF. The CDR3 region has the DNA TGTGCCATCAGTGGGACAGGGTCCCGTGCGGAAGGTGGCTACACCTTC.